Below, 8 T cell receptor beta chains from the same sample are listed, as sequenced in a study of cytomegalovirus exposure and HLA in healthy donors. Primers for the PCR totalled 60 Vbeta and 13 Jbeta. Assay used: immunoSEQ multiplex PCR; TCRdb lists only in-frame clones, some missing. The top ten hold about 1.3% of the sample, which has 150,000 or so clones, roughly 79% seen once. The sample was PBMCs. The receptors were gathered from a man aged 30-40 years in good health and CMV-seronegative.

The chain employs TRBV7-2 and TRBJ1-4, with TRBD1 matching over 8 bases. Germline CDR1 and CDR2: SGHTA and FQGNSA. The CDR3 extends over 14 amino acids. V gave up 5 bases and J gave up 7 bases; unmatched junction bases: 6. CDR3: CASSLQGGPEKLFF. The CDR3 DNA is TGTGCCAGCAGCCTACAGGGGGGACCTGAAAAACTGTTTTTT.

This chain links TRBV2 with TRBJ2-1, with D possibly being TRBD1 (5 bases). V lost 1 base and J 9 bases, leaving 7 bases between the germline ends. The CDR3 sequence is 12 residues long. The V gene's germline CDR1 is SNHLY and CDR2 FYNNEI. This CDR3 is CASSEEGFEQFF. CDR3 coding DNA: TGTGCCAGCAGTGAAGAGGGGTTTGAGCAGTTCTTC.

In DNA, the CDR3 is TGTGCCAGCAGCAAGGACAGCTACGAGCAGTACTTC. Amino acid sequence: CASSKDSYEQYF. V gene TRBV7-9 combines with J gene TRBJ2-7, with TRBD1 as a possible D gene (6 bases). The V and J ends lost 5 bases and 3 bases respectively, with 8 bases between them. The CDR3 has 12 amino acids. CDR1 is SEHNR and CDR2 is FQNEAQ in the germline V gene (reference sequence).

The rearrangement joins TRBV6-5 to TRBJ1-2, with TRBD1 matching 7 bases. This CDR3 comprises 11 residues. The germline CDR1 and CDR2 sequences are MNHEY and SVGAGI. V shed 5 bases, J shed 8 bases, and the junction held 2 bases outside the gene matches. The CDR3 loop reads CASSDREGYTF. CDR3 DNA sequence: TGTGCCAGCAGTGACAGGGAAGGCTACACCTTC.

V is TRBV4-3 and J is TRBJ1-1, with 9 bases matching TRBD1. The CDR3 spans 16 residues. Trimming cost V 0 bases and J 8 bases; bases outside gene matches: 10. The germline CDR1 and CDR2 sequences are LGHNA and YSLEER. The CDR3 DNA is TGCGCCAGCAGCCAAGATCTGGGACAGGGTTCGTCCGAAGCTTTCTTT. Its protein product is CASSQDLGQGSSEAFF.

The J gene is TRBJ2-1, the V gene TRBV4-1; a weak D match, TRBD2 (5 bases). This CDR3 spans 16 amino acids. The germline gives CDR1 MGHRA, CDR2 YSYEKL. V was cut by 1 base and J by 7 bases, with 17 bases left in between. CDR3 protein: CASSQGPLVPGNEQFF. The DNA for the CDR3 is TGCGCCAGCAGCCAAGGCCCCCTGGTCCCGGGAAATGAGCAGTTCTTC.

In its sample, this clone was seen a few times. This rearrangement joins TRBV18 to TRBJ1-1; unclear D gene. V was shortened by 1 base and J by 2 bases, with 14 bases between the two germline ends. The CDR3 extends over 16 amino acids. CDR1 and CDR2 (germline): KGHSH, LQKENI. In DNA, the CDR3 is TGTGCCAGCTCACCACTCTTGAGCGGAGGAAACACTGAAGCTTTCTTT. As protein: CASSPLLSGGNTEAFF. Drawing the rest from reference TRBV18 and TRBJ1-1, the complete variable domain is NAGVMQNPRHLVRRRGQEARLRCSPMKGHSHVYWYRQLPEEGLKFMVYLQKENIIDESGMPKERFSAEFPKEGPSILRIQQVVRGDSAAYFCASSPLLSGGNTEAFFGQGTRLTVV.

The chain employs TRBV5-1 and TRBJ1-2; TRBD1 matches 7 bases. CDR1 SGHRS and CDR2 YFSETQ come from the germline V gene. J gave up 8 bases and V 4 bases, and 14 bases lay outside the gene matches. The CDR3 covers 15 residues. CDR3 bases: TGCGCCAGCAGCCGAGGACGACAGGGAGGAGGAGGCTACACCTTC. The encoded protein is CASSRGRQGGGGYTF. The complete variable domain, with remaining parts taken from reference TRBV5-1 and TRBJ1-2, reads KAGVTQTPRYLIKTRGQQVTLSCSPISGHRSVSWYQQTPGQGLQFLFEYFSETQRNKGNFPGRFSGRQFSNSRSEMNVSTLELGDSALYLCASSRGRQGGGGYTFGSGTRLTVV.